The present entry profiles one T cell receptor beta chain with its context. Its specificity is not known. The CDR3 extends over 15 amino acids. Germline lookup yields CDR1 PRHDT and CDR2 FYEKMQ (reference sequence). V was pared by 4 bases and J by 5 bases, with 11 bases of the junction left unmatched. These data belong to a study of shared clonotypes between healthy human individuals. Across the whole study: Every donor yielded three CD4 naive, three CD4 memory, two CD8 naive and one CD8 memory plate. Study results and limitations: Naive subsets typically showed greater estimated richness than memory subsets. Among a few donors, roughly 5.4% of naive CD4 clonotypes were found in common.

TCRdb's table, derived via immunoSEQ multiplex PCR, lists solely in-frame clones and lacks some. The sample includes about 580,000 clones, 95% to 98% of them seen just once. CD45RO-negative CD8 cells positively selected for CCR7 made up the naive population, which excluded terminally differentiated effector memory CD45RA+ cells. The rearrangement uses TRBV13 and TRBJ2-7, with 7 bases matching TRBD1. Sample: naive CD8+ T cells sorted from blood. The sequence came from a young man in good health. The CDR3 region has the DNA TGTGCCAGCAGCTCCCCCGGGACAGTCGGGGACGAGCAGTACTTC. This encodes CASSSPGTVGDEQYF.